The 5 T cell receptor beta chains listed next were all sequenced from one sample in a study of yellow fever vaccine responses in identical twins. TCRdb fed the RT-PCR reads into MiXCR, producing one record per CDR3 protein. Of roughly 2,700 distinct CDR3 sequences in the sample, about 90% were seen once. The source was T cells from blood (PBMCs), unsorted or a sorted subset (not recorded which), collected before or after yellow fever vaccination (not recorded which). These receptors all come from a female donor who received the yellow fever vaccine.

This clonotype was observed once. The V call is TRBV15, the J call TRBJ2-7; D remains ambiguous. V dropped 3 bases and J dropped 0 bases, with 15 bases sitting between them. The length of the CDR3 is 16 residues. Germline CDR1 and CDR2: LNHNV and YYDKDF (reference sequence). Here the CDR3 reads CATSRPARTGSYEQYF. The CDR3 nucleotides are TGTGCCACCAGCAGGCCAGCCAGAACGGGCTCCTACGAGCAGTACTTC.

The rearrangement uses TRBV24-1 and TRBJ1-2, with D unresolved. The CDR3 is 13 residues long. The V gene lost 2 bases and the J gene lost 6 bases, with 9 bases spanning the gap. In germline, CDR1 is KGHDR, CDR2 SFDVKD. The CDR3, as DNA: TGTGCCACCAGTGATTCACCATGGGATGGCTACACCTTC. This encodes CATSDSPWDGYTF.

The chain has TRBV12-3 or TRBV12-4 and TRBJ1-2, with D unclear. Trimming shortened V by 4 bases and J by 6 bases, and 3 bases separated the two germline ends. The CDR3 is made up of 10 amino acids. CDR3 DNA sequence: TGTGCCAGCAGTTACCATGGCTACACCTTC. Its protein product is CASSYHGYTF.

The rearrangement joins TRBV5-1 to TRBJ2-7, with D hard to call. The CDR3 runs 15 residues. Germline loops: CDR1 SGHRS, CDR2 YFSETQ. Trimming took off 0 bases at V and 3 bases at J, with 13 bases between the two ends. The DNA for the CDR3 is TGCGCCAGCAGCTTGGAATTAGCCTTTAACTACGAGCAGTACTTC. Translation gives CASSLELAFNYEQYF.

The CDR3 sequence: CASSPAVPYEQYF. The CDR3 nucleotides read TGTGCCAGCTCACCGGCCGTGCCCTACGAGCAGTACTTC. V usage is TRBV18 and J usage is TRBJ2-7; D remains ambiguous. V was clipped by 3 bases and J by 2 bases, with 8 bases between them. The germline gives CDR1 KGHSH, CDR2 LQKENI. This CDR3 region has 13 residues.